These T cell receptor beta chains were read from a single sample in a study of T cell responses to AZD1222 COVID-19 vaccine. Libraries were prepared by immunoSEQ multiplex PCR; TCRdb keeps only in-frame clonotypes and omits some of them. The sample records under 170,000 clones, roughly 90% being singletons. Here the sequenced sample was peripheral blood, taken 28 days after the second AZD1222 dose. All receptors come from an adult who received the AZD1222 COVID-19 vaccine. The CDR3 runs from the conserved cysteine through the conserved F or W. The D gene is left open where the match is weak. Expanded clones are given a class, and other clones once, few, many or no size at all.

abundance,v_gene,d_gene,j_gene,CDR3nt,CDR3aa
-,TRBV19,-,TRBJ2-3,TGTGCCAGTAGTGATGGAGCGAGGACGCAGTATTTT,CASSDGARTQYF
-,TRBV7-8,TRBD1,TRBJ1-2,TGTGCCAGCAGCTTAGGCTCCGGGACAGGGAGTTCATCGAACTATGGCTACACCTTC,CASSLGSGTGSSSNYGYTF
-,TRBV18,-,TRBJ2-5,TGTGCCAGCTCACCTATAGAAGAGACCCAGTACTTC,CASSPIEETQYF
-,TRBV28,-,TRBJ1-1,TGTGCCAGCAGTTCTACCCGCCGGAGCACTGAAGCTTTCTTT,CASSSTRRSTEAFF
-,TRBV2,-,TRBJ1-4,TGTGCCAGCTCTGGGATTAATGAAAAACTGTTTTTT,CASSGINEKLFF
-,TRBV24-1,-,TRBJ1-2,TGTGCCACCAGTTGGGGGGAGAACTATGGCTACACCTTC,CATSWGENYGYTF
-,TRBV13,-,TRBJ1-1,TGTGCCAGCAGCTTTGGAGGGGCGAGCACTGAAGCTTTCTTT,CASSFGGASTEAFF
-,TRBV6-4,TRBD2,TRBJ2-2,TGTGCCAGCAGTTATAGCGGGGCGAACACCGGGGAGCTGTTTTTT,CASSYSGANTGELFF
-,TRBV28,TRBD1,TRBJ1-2,TGTGCCAGCAGCGGGACAGGGGACTACTATGGCTACACCTTC,CASSGTGDYYGYTF
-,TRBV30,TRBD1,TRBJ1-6,TGTGCCTGGAGGACAGGGGGCAATTCACCCCTCCACTTT,CAWRTGGNSPLHF
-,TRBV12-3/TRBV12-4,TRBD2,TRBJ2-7,TGTGCCAGCAGTTTCGGGGGGGAACTAAGGCAGTACTTC,CASSFGGELRQYF
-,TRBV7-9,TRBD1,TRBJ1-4,TGTGCCAGCAGATCTTGGACAGGGGGCCCTACAACTAATGAAAAACTGTTTTTT,CASRSWTGGPTTNEKLFF
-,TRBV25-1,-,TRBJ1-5,TGTGCCAGCAGTGAATCTGGGGTCCATCAGCCCCAGCATTTT,CASSESGVHQPQHF
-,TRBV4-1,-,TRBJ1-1,TGCGCCAGCAGCCAAAATGTTCGCCCGGGCACTGAAGCTTTCTTT,CASSQNVRPGTEAFF
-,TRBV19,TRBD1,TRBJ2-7,TGTGCCAGTAGTATTCGACAGGGGAACTACGAGCAGTACTTC,CASSIRQGNYEQYF
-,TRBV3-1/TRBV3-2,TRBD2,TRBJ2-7,TGTGCCAGCAGCCACACCGGGACTAGCGGGAGTATCTCCAAGTACGAGCAGTACTTC,CASSHTGTSGSISKYEQYF
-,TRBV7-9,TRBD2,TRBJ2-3,TGTGCCAGCAGCTTAGCGCGCGGGAGGGTCGGAGATACGCAGTATTTT,CASSLARGRVGDTQYF
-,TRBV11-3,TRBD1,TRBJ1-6,TGTGCCACCCAAACAGGGGCGCCCAATAATTCACCCCTCCACTTT,CATQTGAPNNSPLHF
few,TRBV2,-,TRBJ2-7,TGTGCCAGCAGGGTAGACAGAACCCCCCTCTCCTACGAGCAGTACTTC,CASRVDRTPLSYEQYF
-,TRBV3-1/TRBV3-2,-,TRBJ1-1,TGTGCCAGCAGCCCCCTAACAGTGAACACTGAAGCTTTCTTT,CASSPLTVNTEAFF
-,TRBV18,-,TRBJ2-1,TGTGCCAGCTCACCACCCAACTCCTACAATGAGCAGTTCTTC,CASSPPNSYNEQFF
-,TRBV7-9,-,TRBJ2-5,TGTGCCAGCAGCCTCGGGGTGGGAAAAGAGACCCAGTACTTC,CASSLGVGKETQYF
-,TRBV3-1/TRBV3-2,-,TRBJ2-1,TGTGCCAGCAGCCCCTTTTCCGGCTCCTACAATGAGCAGTTCTTC,CASSPFSGSYNEQFF
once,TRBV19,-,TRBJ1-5,TGTGCCAGTAGTAACCTGATCGGCAATCAGCCCCAGCATTTT,CASSNLIGNQPQHF